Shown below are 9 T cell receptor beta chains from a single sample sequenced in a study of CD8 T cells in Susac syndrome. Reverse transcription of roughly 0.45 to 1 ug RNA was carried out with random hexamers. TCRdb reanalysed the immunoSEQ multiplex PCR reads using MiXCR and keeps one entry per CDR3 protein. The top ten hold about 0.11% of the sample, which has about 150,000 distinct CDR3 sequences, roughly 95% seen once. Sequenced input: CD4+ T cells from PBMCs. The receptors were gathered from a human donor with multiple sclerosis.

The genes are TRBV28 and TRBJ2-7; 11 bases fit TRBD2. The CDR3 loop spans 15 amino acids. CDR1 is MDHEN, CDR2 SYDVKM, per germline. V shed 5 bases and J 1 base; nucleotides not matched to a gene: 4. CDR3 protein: CASSDTSGSSYEQYF. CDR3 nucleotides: TGTGCCAGCAGTGATACTAGCGGGAGTTCCTACGAGCAGTACTTC.

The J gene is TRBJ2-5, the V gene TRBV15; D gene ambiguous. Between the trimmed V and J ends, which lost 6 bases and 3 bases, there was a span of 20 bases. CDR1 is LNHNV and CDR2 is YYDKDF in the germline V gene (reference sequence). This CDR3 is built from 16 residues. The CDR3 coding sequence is TGTGCCACCAGTTGGCCGGGTACCCTCGCCGAAGAGACCCAGTACTTC. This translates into CATSWPGTLAEETQYF.

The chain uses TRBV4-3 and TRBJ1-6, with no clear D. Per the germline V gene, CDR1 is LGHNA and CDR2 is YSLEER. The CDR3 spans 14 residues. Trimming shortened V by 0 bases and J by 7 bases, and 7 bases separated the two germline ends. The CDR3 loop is CASSQEGRNSPLHF. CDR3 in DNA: TGCGCCAGCAGCCAAGAGGGCAGAAATTCACCCCTCCACTTT.

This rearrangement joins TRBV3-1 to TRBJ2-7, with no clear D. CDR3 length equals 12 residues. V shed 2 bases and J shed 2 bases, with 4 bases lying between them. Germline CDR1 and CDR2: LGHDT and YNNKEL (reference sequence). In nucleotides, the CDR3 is TGTGCCAGCAGCCAAAGGGCCTACGAGCAGTACTTC. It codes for CASSQRAYEQYF.

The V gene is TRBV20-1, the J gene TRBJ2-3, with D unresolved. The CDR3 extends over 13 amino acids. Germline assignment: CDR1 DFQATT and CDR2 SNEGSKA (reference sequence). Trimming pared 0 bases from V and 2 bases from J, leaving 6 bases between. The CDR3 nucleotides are TGCAGTGCTAGAGAACAGTTCACAGATACGCAGTATTTT. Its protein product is CSAREQFTDTQYF.

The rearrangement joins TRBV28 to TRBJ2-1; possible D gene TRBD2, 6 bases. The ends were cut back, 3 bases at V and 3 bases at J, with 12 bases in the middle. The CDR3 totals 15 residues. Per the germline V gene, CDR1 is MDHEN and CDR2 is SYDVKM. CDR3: CASSLGGADYNEQFF. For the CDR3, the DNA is TGTGCCAGCAGTTTGGGGGGTGCGGACTACAATGAGCAGTTCTTC.

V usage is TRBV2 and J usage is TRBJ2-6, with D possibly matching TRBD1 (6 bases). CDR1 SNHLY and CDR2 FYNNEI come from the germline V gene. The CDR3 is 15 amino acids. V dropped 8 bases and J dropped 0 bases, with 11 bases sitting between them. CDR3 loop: CASHQGSSGANVLTF. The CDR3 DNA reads TGTGCCAGCCACCAGGGGAGCTCTGGGGCCAACGTCCTGACTTTC.

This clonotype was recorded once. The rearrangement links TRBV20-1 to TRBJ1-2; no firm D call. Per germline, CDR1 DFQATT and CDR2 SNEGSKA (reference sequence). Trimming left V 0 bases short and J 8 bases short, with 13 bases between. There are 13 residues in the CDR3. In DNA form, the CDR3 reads TGCAGTGCTAGAGATTCTGGCAAAGTGGGCTACACCTTC. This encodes CSARDSGKVGYTF.

The CDR3 region has the DNA TGTGCCAGCAGTCGCACTAGCGGGAGGTCCTTAGATACGCAGTATTTT. It translates to CASSRTSGRSLDTQYF. The genes are TRBV28 and TRBJ2-3; TRBD2 aligns across 12 bases. The trim removed 5 bases at V and 5 bases at J, leaving 8 bases unmatched. CDR3 length: 16 amino acids. The germline V gene has CDR1 MDHEN and CDR2 SYDVKM.